These 25 T cell receptor beta chains were sequenced from one sample in a study of CD8+CD57+ T cells in acquired aplastic anemia. Genomic DNA constituted the template upon which TCR beta VDJ and CDR3 profiling was performed. In TCRdb, the reads were re-called with MiXCR into one record per CDR3 protein. Altogether about 160,000 distinct CDR3 sequences are present, around half being singletons, with the ten largest covering less than 3%. Patients picked for sequencing had shown CD8+CD57+ cell expansion detected by flow cytometry. Input material: sorted CD4+, CD8+, or CD8+CD57+ T cells (not recorded which) from PBMCs. These receptors were obtained from a human donor with aplastic anemia.

This clonotype has only a few counts. The chain joins TRBV10-1 to TRBJ2-2, with 9 bases identical to TRBD1. The germline CDR1 and CDR2 sequences are WNHNN and SYGVQD (reference sequence). The CDR3 is made up of 15 amino acids. After removal of 4 bases from V and 8 bases from J, the junction contained 8 bases not matched to a gene. Here the CDR3 DNA reads TGCGCCAGCAGTGGAGGGACAGGGTCAATGGGGGAGCTGTTTTTT. The encoded protein is CASSGGTGSMGELFF.

The gene calls are TRBV5-4 and TRBJ2-7; 11 nucleotides line up with TRBD2. The CDR3 spans 13 residues. J lost 6 bases, V lost 6 bases, and 5 bases had no gene match. The germline V gene encodes CDR1 SGHNT and CDR2 YYREEE (reference sequence). CDR3 residues: CASKLAGVGEQYF. The CDR3 nucleotides read TGTGCCAGCAAACTAGCGGGGGTGGGCGAGCAGTACTTC.

The chain has TRBV30 and TRBJ2-3; D ambiguous. The germline V and J ends were trimmed by 5 bases and 2 bases, with 5 bases remaining between them. Germline CDR1 and CDR2: GTSNPN and SVGIG (reference sequence). The CDR3 spans 11 residues. The CDR3 DNA sequence: TGTGCCTGGGCGGACACAGATACGCAGTATTTT. The encoded protein is CAWADTDTQYF.

V usage is TRBV11-1 and J usage is TRBJ2-7; 11 bases fit TRBD2. CDR3 size: 19 residues. CDR1 is SGHAT and CDR2 is FQDESV in the germline V gene (reference sequence). J lost 0 bases, V lost 4 bases, and 14 bases had no gene match. The CDR3: CASSSRYSGTSGSSYEQYF. The CDR3 DNA follows: TGTGCCAGCAGCTCACGCTATTCCGGGACTAGCGGTTCCTCCTACGAGCAGTACTTC. The full variable domain, completed using reference TRBV11-1 and TRBJ2-7, is EAEVAQSPRYKITEKSQAVAFWCDPISGHATLYWYRQILGQGPELLVQFQDESVVDDSQLPKDRFSAERLKGVDSTLKIQPAELGDSAMYLCASSSRYSGTSGSSYEQYFGPGTRLTVT.

As for this clonotype: The CDR3 end shows no conserved phenylalanine or tryptophan, and so a read error is likely. The genes are TRBV2 and TRBJ1-6, with a weak D call TRBD1 (5 bases). The CDR3 is made up of 13 amino acids. CDR1 is SNHLY, CDR2 FYNNEI, per germline. The CDR3 coding sequence is TGCGCCAGCAGTGGCAGGGAAGGTTCACCCCTCCACTCT. It specifies CASSGREGSPLHS.

The chain is built from TRBV24-1 and TRBJ1-3; tentatively, D is TRBD1 (6 bases). V lost 2 bases and J 0 bases, leaving 10 bases between the germline ends. CDR3 size: 16 residues. Germline V CDR1 and CDR2: KGHDR, SFDVKD. This chain's CDR3 is CATSDSWDNSGNTIYF. CDR3 in DNA: TGTGCCACCAGTGATTCCTGGGACAACTCTGGAAACACCATATATTTT.

The sample holds many counts of this clonotype. V is TRBV20-1 and J is TRBJ2-7, with TRBD1 matching 9 bases. Germline V gene lookup returns CDR1 DFQATT and CDR2 SNEGSKA (reference sequence). CDR3 length: 15 residues. V lost 1 base and J lost 3; bases outside the gene matches: 7. CDR3 in DNA: TGCAGTGCTAGAGGGGACAGGGAGAGCTACTACGAGCAGTACTTC. It encodes CSARGDRESYYEQYF.

The chain uses TRBV20-1 and TRBJ2-3, with 7 bases fitting TRBD1. Trimming took 5 bases from V and 1 from J; bases not matched to a gene: 12. The CDR3 spans 16 residues. Germline V gene data show CDR1 as DFQATT and CDR2 as SNEGSKA (reference sequence). As DNA, the CDR3 is TGCAGTGCTTCGGGTTCGGGACAGTCAGGCACAGATACGCAGTATTTT. It is translated as CSASGSGQSGTDTQYF.

This clonotype occurred many times. The genes are TRBV7-6 and TRBJ2-1, with a tentative D call TRBD1 (6 bases). CDR3 size: 15 residues. Germline CDR1 SGHVS, CDR2 FNYEAQ. Between the trimmed V and J ends, which lost 0 bases and 3 bases, there was a span of 9 bases. The CDR3 spells CASSLAGAYYNEQFF. In DNA, the CDR3 is TGTGCCAGCAGCTTAGCGGGGGCCTACTACAATGAGCAGTTCTTC.

Note on this clonotype: A clone one base away is much larger, so this may be a read error. The chain couples TRBV11-1 to TRBJ1-2; D might be TRBD1 (5 bases). The CDR3 contains 16 residues. V was shortened by 8 bases and J by 3 bases, with 22 bases between the two germline ends. Germline values: CDR1 SGHAT, CDR2 FQDESV (reference sequence). The CDR3 loop is CASGTRTGGAYYGYTF. In nucleotides, the CDR3 is TGTGCCAGCGGCACCCGGACCGGCGGGGCCTACTATGGCTACACCTTC.

The chain uses TRBV7-3 and TRBJ1-5; maybe TRBD1 (6 bases). CDR3 length: 13 amino acids. V lost 5 bases, J lost 6 bases, and 11 bases lay in between. Germline CDR1 and CDR2: SGHTA and FQGTGA. The CDR3 loop reads CASSQGNGQPQHF. CDR3 nucleotide sequence: TGTGCCAGCAGCCAGGGGAATGGTCAGCCCCAGCATTTT.

Regarding this clonotype: The germline gene is not matched at one end of the junction; a read error may be the cause. The chain is built from TRBV7-2 and TRBJ1-5; tentative D call: TRBD1 (5 bases). The germline CDR1 and CDR2 sequences are SGHTA and FQGNSA. This CDR3 has 15 amino acids. The CDR3 nucleotides read TGTGTCAGCAGCCAGCGGGGACGAGGCAATCAGCCCCAGCATTTT. Its protein product is CVSSQRGRGNQPQHF.

The J gene is TRBJ2-2, the V gene TRBV19; D is possibly TRBD1 (5 bases). Germline V CDR1 and CDR2: LNHDA, SQIVND (reference sequence). There are 12 residues in the CDR3. V lost 10 bases and J lost 6, with 12 bases in between. The CDR3 protein is CATLPRAGELFF. CDR3 bases: TGTGCCACCCTTCCCAGGGCCGGGGAGCTGTTTTTT.

CDR3 residues: CASSPNRGPLTQHF. The DNA for the CDR3 is TGTGCCAGCAGCCCTAACAGGGGGCCTCTTACCCAGCATTTT. The chain joins TRBV2 to TRBJ1-5, with 9 positions matching TRBD1. Germline CDR1 and CDR2: SNHLY and FYNNEI. Trimming took 6 bases from V and 11 from J; bases not matched to a gene: 11. This CDR3 spans 14 amino acids.

This rearrangement joins TRBV29-1 to TRBJ1-2; D is uncertain. The CDR3 loop spans 15 amino acids. V was clipped by 1 base and J by 1 base, with 13 bases between them. Germline-derived CDR1 and CDR2 are SQVTM and ANQGSEA. CDR3 residues: CSVEGFERDNYGYTF. The CDR3 bases are TGCAGCGTTGAAGGTTTCGAGAGGGATAACTATGGCTACACCTTC.

This clonotype was found a few times. The gene calls are TRBV24-1 and TRBJ2-1; D uncertain. Trimming pared 1 base from V and 0 bases from J, leaving 9 bases between. Germline values: CDR1 KGHDR, CDR2 SFDVKD. The CDR3 is made up of 16 amino acids. The CDR3 reads CATSDFRAYSYNEQFF. The CDR3 coding sequence is TGTGCCACCAGTGATTTCCGGGCCTACTCCTACAATGAGCAGTTCTTC.

The gene calls are TRBV7-2 and TRBJ2-7, with 7 bases matching TRBD1. The germline gives CDR1 SGHTA, CDR2 FQGNSA. The CDR3 has 15 amino acids. With 5 bases clipped from V and 2 bases from J, the junction kept 9 bases outside the gene matches. This CDR3 reads CASSPQTGLTYEQYF. Written as DNA, the CDR3 is TGTGCCAGCAGCCCACAGACAGGGCTTACCTACGAGCAGTACTTC. Together with reference TRBV7-2 and TRBJ2-7, the CDR3 gives the full variable domain: GAGVSQSPSNKVTEKGKDVELRCDPISGHTALYWYRQSLGQGLEFLIYFQGNSAPDKSGLPSDRFSAERTGGSVSTLTIQRTQQEDSAVYLCASSPQTGLTYEQYFGPGTRLTVT.

The V call is TRBV10-3, the J call TRBJ1-2; 7 bases match TRBD1. The trim removed 2 bases at V and 4 bases at J, leaving 4 bases unmatched. CDR1 is ENHRY, CDR2 SYGVKD, per germline. The CDR3 totals 14 residues. This CDR3 reads CAISETGESYGYTF. In DNA, the CDR3 is TGTGCCATCAGTGAGACAGGGGAGAGCTATGGCTACACCTTC.

Remarks on this clonotype: A much larger clone is a single base away; this may be a read error. The gene calls are TRBV11-2 and TRBJ2-7, with D unclear. The CDR3 has 15 amino acids. CDR1 is SGHAT, CDR2 FQNNGV, per germline. For the CDR3, the DNA is TGTGTCAGCAGCTTAGAAGTCGGCGGATCCTACGAGCAGTACTTC. This translates into CVSSLEVGGSYEQYF.

The chain has TRBV7-9 and TRBJ1-1; no firm D call. Trimming shortened V by 5 bases and J by 0 bases, and 13 bases separated the two germline ends. Germline CDR1 is SEHNR and CDR2 is FQNEAQ (reference sequence). The CDR3 is 15 residues long. The CDR3 here is CASSVPGPMNTEAFF. In DNA form, the CDR3 reads TGTGCCAGCAGCGTCCCCGGCCCGATGAACACTGAAGCTTTCTTT.

This clonotype was seen ten or more times. The rearrangement joins TRBV5-1 to TRBJ2-3, with 9 bases that match TRBD1. Trimming cost V 2 bases and J 2 bases; bases outside gene matches: 9. Germline CDR1 and CDR2: SGHRS and YFSETQ. CDR3 length: 17 amino acids. The CDR3 DNA reads TGCGCCAGCAGCTTTTGGGGACAGGGCCGGTCCACAGATACGCAGTATTTT. Translation gives CASSFWGQGRSTDTQYF.

The rearrangement uses TRBV10-1 and TRBJ2-1, with 9 bases lining up with TRBD2. Germline V gene lookup returns CDR1 WNHNN and CDR2 SYGVQD (reference sequence). The CDR3 runs to 14 residues. V was clipped by 8 bases and J by 5 bases; unmatched bases: 7. In DNA form, the CDR3 reads TGCGCCAGCTGGCCCGGGACTAGCCACAATGAGCAGTTCTTC. Encoded protein: CASWPGTSHNEQFF.

The chain joins TRBV20-1 to TRBJ1-1; D is possibly TRBD1 (5 bases). The germline V gene has CDR1 DFQATT and CDR2 SNEGSKA (reference sequence). This CDR3 comprises 13 residues. Trimming removed 6 bases at V and 2 bases at J, with 13 bases between. CDR3 in amino acids: CSAIRDLNTEAFF. CDR3 sequence (DNA): TGCAGTGCGATCCGGGACCTCAACACTGAAGCTTTCTTT.

This clonotype was seen repeatedly, ten times or more. The V and J genes are TRBV27 and TRBJ2-7, with TRBD1 matching over 11 bases. The CDR3 consists of 13 residues. Germline trimming cut 6 bases from V and 7 bases from J; bases unmatched to any gene: 5. Looked up from germline, CDR1 is MNHEY and CDR2 is SMNVEV (reference sequence). In DNA form, the CDR3 reads TGTGCCAGCAGGGGACAGGGGGTGGGTGAGCAGTACTTC. Protein sequence: CASRGQGVGEQYF.

This clonotype appeared many times. The chain employs TRBV12-3 or TRBV12-4 and TRBJ2-3; 10 nucleotides line up with TRBD2. CDR3 size: 15 residues. V was clipped by 5 bases and J by 0 bases; unmatched bases: 2. The DNA for the CDR3 is TGTGCCAGCAGTCCACTAGCGGGAAGCACAGATACGCAGTATTTT. Residues: CASSPLAGSTDTQYF.